This T cell receptor beta chain was observed in a study of cytomegalovirus exposure and HLA in healthy donors. Study-wide findings and caveats: It was found in a later analysis that first-cohort TCR clusters tended to co-occur in the 90 to 150 validation repertoires. Despite most TCR sequences being rare, some public TCRs occurred in many donors. Reports showed the classifier diagnosing cytomegalovirus status with high specificity and sensitivity.

Clones were read by immunoSEQ multiplex PCR, and TCRdb kept only the in-frame ones, dropping some. The data show 78,000 or so clones, roughly 95% seen once. V lost 6 bases, J lost 6 bases, and 13 bases stayed unmatched. Germline loops: CDR1 SQVTM, CDR2 ANQGSEA. The CDR3 contains 14 residues. As for this clone: Its matching antigen is unknown.

While the first cohort had about 610 subjects, the donors belonged to the separate validation cohort of more than 95 subjects. The chain recombines TRBV29-1 with TRBJ1-1; 7 bases align to TRBD1. The receptor was derived from a man in his late teens or twenties in good health and CMV-seropositive. The sequenced sample was PBMCs. The CDR3 bases are TGCAGCGTCCTAGCCGGAGGGGGCTACGCTGAAGCTTTCTTT. Translating it yields CSVLAGGGYAEAFF.